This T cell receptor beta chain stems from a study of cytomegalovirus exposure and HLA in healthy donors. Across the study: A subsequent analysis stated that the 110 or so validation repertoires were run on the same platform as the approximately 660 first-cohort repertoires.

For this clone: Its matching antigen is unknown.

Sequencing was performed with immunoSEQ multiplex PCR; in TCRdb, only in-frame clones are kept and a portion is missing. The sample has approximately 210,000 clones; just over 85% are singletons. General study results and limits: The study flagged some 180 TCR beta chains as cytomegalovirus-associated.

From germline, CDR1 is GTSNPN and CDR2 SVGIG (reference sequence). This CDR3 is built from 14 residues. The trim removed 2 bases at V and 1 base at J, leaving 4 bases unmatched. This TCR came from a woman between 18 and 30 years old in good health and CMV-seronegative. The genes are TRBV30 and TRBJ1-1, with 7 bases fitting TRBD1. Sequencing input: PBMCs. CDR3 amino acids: CAWSKGQWNTEAFF. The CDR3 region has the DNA TGTGCCTGGAGTAAGGGACAGTGGAACACTGAAGCTTTCTTT.